A single T cell receptor (beta chain) is shown here with its context. The sort gate was single viable CD3+CD4+CD8-CD45RO+ cells for memory CD4+ T cells. These data originate in a study of memory CD4+ T cells and cytomegalovirus serostatus. Clones were sequenced by immunoSEQ multiplex PCR, and TCRdb holds only the in-frame ones, with some missing. The sample records more than 55,000 clones, roughly 80% being singletons. Trimming shortened V by 0 bases and J by 3 bases, and 6 bases separated the two germline ends. Germline loops: CDR1 SGHRS, CDR2 YFSETQ. There are 14 residues in the CDR3. This rearrangement joins TRBV5-1 to TRBJ1-4; no definite D call. This clonotype was obtained from an adult in good health and CMV-seronegative. Source material: memory CD4+ T cells from blood. For the CDR3, the DNA is TGCGCCAGCAGCTTGGGAGACGCTAATGAAAAACTGTTTTTT. This translates into CASSLGDANEKLFF.